This T cell receptor (beta chain) was sequenced in a study of cytomegalovirus exposure and HLA in healthy donors. Study context: The same platform as the approximately 700 first-cohort repertoires was used for the 130 or so validation repertoires, a later analysis reported.

This CDR3 contains 12 residues. V gave up 4 bases and J gave up 5 bases; unmatched junction bases: 2. CDR1 is SGDLS, CDR2 YYNGEE, per germline. This clone was seen a single time. The target antigen is unknown. Libraries were prepared by immunoSEQ multiplex PCR; TCRdb keeps only in-frame clonotypes and omits some of them. The sample has roughly 48,000 clones, approximately 85% seen once. Study-wide findings and caveats: As was reported, the classifier diagnosed cytomegalovirus status with high specificity and sensitivity. Among TCR beta chains, those listed as cytomegalovirus-associated numbered approximately 150.

Donors were drawn from the approximately 120-subject validation cohort, separate from the approximately 700-subject first cohort. This clonotype was obtained from a woman aged 25 to 45 in good health and CMV-seronegative. The source material was PBMCs. The chain carries TRBV9 and TRBJ1-2; 7 bases line up with TRBD1. This chain's CDR3 is CASSPGGYGYTF. The DNA of the CDR3 is TGTGCCAGCAGCCCAGGGGGATATGGCTACACCTTC. Variable domain in full (rest from reference TRBV9 and TRBJ1-2): DSGVTQTPKHLITATGQRVTLRCSPRSGDLSVYWYQQSLDQGLQFLIQYYNGEERAKGNILERFSAQQFPDLHSELNLSSLELGDSALYFCASSPGGYGYTFGSGTRLTVV.